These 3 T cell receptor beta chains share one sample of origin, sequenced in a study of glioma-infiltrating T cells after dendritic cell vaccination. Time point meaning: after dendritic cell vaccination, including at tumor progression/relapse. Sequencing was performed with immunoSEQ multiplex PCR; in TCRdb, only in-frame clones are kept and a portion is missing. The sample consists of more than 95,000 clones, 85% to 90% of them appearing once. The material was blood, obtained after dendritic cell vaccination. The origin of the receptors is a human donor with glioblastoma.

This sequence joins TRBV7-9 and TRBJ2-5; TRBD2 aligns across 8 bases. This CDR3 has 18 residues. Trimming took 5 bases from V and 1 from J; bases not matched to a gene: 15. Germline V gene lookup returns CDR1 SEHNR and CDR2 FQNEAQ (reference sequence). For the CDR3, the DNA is TGTGCCAGCAGCATACACTTCGGGGCTAGCGGGTTCCAAGAGACCCAGTACTTC. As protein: CASSIHFGASGFQETQYF.

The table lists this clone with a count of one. The CDR3 region is CATRANTEAFF. CDR3 nucleotides: TGTGCCACCCGAGCGAACACTGAAGCTTTCTTT. This rearrangement joins TRBV28 to TRBJ1-1, with D hard to call. CDR1 and CDR2 from the germline V gene are MDHEN and SYDVKM. Trimming shortened V by 10 bases and J by 1 base, and 7 bases separated the two germline ends. The CDR3 covers 11 residues.

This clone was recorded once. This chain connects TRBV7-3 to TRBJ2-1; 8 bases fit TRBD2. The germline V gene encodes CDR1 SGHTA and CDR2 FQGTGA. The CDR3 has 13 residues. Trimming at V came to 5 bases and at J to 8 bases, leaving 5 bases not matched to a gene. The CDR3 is CASSPSGSDEQFF. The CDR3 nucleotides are TGTGCCAGCAGCCCCAGCGGGAGCGATGAGCAGTTCTTC.